One and the same sample provided the 11 T cell receptor beta chains below, sequenced in a study of cytomegalovirus exposure and HLA in healthy donors. With 60 Vbeta and 13 Jbeta primers, the PCR was carried out. Repertoires were generated with immunoSEQ multiplex PCR, while TCRdb's copy carries only in-frame clones and drops some. This sample yields around 39,000 clones, of which about 80% are seen a single time; approximately 1.4% belongs to the top ten. The sample consisted of PBMCs. The receptor source for this set is a man in his thirties or forties in good health and CMV-seronegative.

V and J are TRBV5-4 and TRBJ2-2; 8 bases are shared with TRBD1. Germline loops: CDR1 SGHNT, CDR2 YYREEE (reference sequence). The CDR3 covers 18 residues. The junction had 11 bases not matched to a gene; V was cut back by 0 bases and J by 4 bases. CDR3 region: CASSLAVGRGPITGELFF. The CDR3 nucleotides are TGTGCCAGCAGCTTGGCCGTGGGCAGGGGGCCTATCACCGGGGAGCTGTTTTTT.

This sequence joins TRBV2 and TRBJ2-1; 7 bases align to TRBD2. Germline lookup yields CDR1 SNHLY and CDR2 FYNNEI. Trimming cost V 5 bases and J 5 bases; bases outside gene matches: 6. The CDR3 runs to 14 residues. The CDR3 protein is CASSLRLANNEQFF. In DNA form, the CDR3 reads TGTGCCAGCAGTTTGCGACTAGCTAACAATGAGCAGTTCTTC.

This clone was found once. The CDR3 region is CASSSGQINSPLHF. CDR3 DNA: TGCGCCAGCAGCTCGGGACAGATTAATTCACCCCTCCACTTT. This rearrangement joins TRBV5-1 to TRBJ1-6; 7 bases fit TRBD1. V lost 3 bases and J lost 6; bases outside the gene matches: 3. Germline V gene sequence: CDR1 SGHRS, CDR2 YFSETQ. The CDR3 consists of 14 residues.

The CDR3 loop is CASSLDRENQPQHF. As DNA, the CDR3 is TGTGCCAGCAGCTTAGACAGAGAGAATCAGCCCCAGCATTTT. V and J are TRBV7-2 and TRBJ1-5; no definite D call. V was shortened by 1 base and J by 4 bases, with 8 bases between the two germline ends. The CDR3 runs to 14 residues. Germline CDR1 SGHTA, CDR2 FQGNSA. Full variable domain (outside the CDR3, taken from reference TRBV7-2 and TRBJ1-5): GAGVSQSPSNKVTEKGKDVELRCDPISGHTALYWYRQSLGQGLEFLIYFQGNSAPDKSGLPSDRFSAERTGGSVSTLTIQRTQQEDSAVYLCASSLDRENQPQHFGDGTRLSIL.

The chain links TRBV5-6 to TRBJ2-7; D gene uncertain. The CDR3 has 13 residues. The V and J ends lost 2 bases and 0 bases respectively, with 6 bases between them. Germline lookup yields CDR1 SGHDT and CDR2 YYEEEE. Here the CDR3 DNA reads TGTGCCAGCAGCTTTATCTACTCCTACGAGCAGTACTTC. Translating gives CASSFIYSYEQYF.

The rearrangement links TRBV9 to TRBJ2-6, with 9 bases that match TRBD1. The CDR3 spans 18 residues. Germline CDR1 is SGDLS and CDR2 is YYNGEE. Trimming cost V 2 bases and J 2 bases; bases outside gene matches: 8. The CDR3: CASSVVGTGLAGANVLTF. Written as DNA, the CDR3 is TGTGCCAGCAGCGTCGTGGGGACAGGGCTAGCTGGGGCCAACGTCCTGACTTTC.

The V and J genes are TRBV27 and TRBJ1-1; TRBD1 aligns across 9 bases. The CDR3 runs 14 residues. The ends lost 6 bases at V and 8 bases at J; junction bases unmatched: 10. Germline V gene lookup returns CDR1 MNHEY and CDR2 SMNVEV (reference sequence). The chain's CDR3 is CASSLGQGITEAFF. The CDR3, as DNA: TGTGCCAGCAGCCTGGGACAGGGAATAACGGAAGCTTTCTTT.

The chain recombines TRBV29-1 with TRBJ2-5; D remains ambiguous. The CDR3 runs 12 residues. The ends were cut back, 4 bases at V and 5 bases at J, with 11 bases in the middle. Germline V gives CDR1 SQVTM, CDR2 ANQGSEA. The CDR3, as DNA: TGCAGCGTTGCAGTCCCAGCGGAGACCCAGTACTTC. This encodes CSVAVPAETQYF.

This clone was seen a handful of times. This sequence joins TRBV7-2 and TRBJ2-1; tentatively, D is TRBD2 (6 bases). CDR1 is SGHTA and CDR2 is FQGNSA in the germline V gene. The germline V and J ends were trimmed by 4 bases and 3 bases, with 13 bases remaining between them. CDR3 size: 15 residues. Written as DNA, the CDR3 is TGTGCCAGCAGCTCCATGACTAGTGGCTACAATGAGCAGTTCTTC. Amino acid sequence: CASSSMTSGYNEQFF.

The rearrangement links TRBV28 to TRBJ2-3, with 10 nucleotides matching TRBD2. Germline CDR1 and CDR2: MDHEN and SYDVKM. After removal of 0 bases from V and 4 bases from J, the junction contained 4 bases not matched to a gene. The CDR3 totals 16 residues. Here the CDR3 DNA reads TGTGCCAGCAGTTTATGGACTAGCGGGTTCCCAGATACGCAGTATTTT. Translating gives CASSLWTSGFPDTQYF. Looking up the rest from reference TRBV28 and TRBJ2-3 gives the full variable domain: DVKVTQSSRYLVKRTGEKVFLECVQDMDHENMFWYRQDPGLGLRLIYFSYDVKMKEKGDIPEGYSVSREKKERFSLILESASTNQTSMYLCASSLWTSGFPDTQYFGPGTRLTVL.

This chain connects TRBV5-1 to TRBJ1-3; D unclear. Germline CDR1 reads SGHRS; CDR2 reads YFSETQ. Trimming cost V 2 bases and J 4 bases, with 10 bases left between them. This CDR3 is 14 amino acids long. The CDR3 coding sequence is TGCGCCAGCAGCTTAGAGTCGTGGGGAAACACCATATATTTT. Protein product: CASSLESWGNTIYF.